The 2 T cell receptor beta chains listed next were all sequenced from one sample in a study of T cell responses to AZD1222 COVID-19 vaccine. Measured with immunoSEQ multiplex PCR; TCRdb has only the in-frame clones, and not every one. The sample holds about 130,000 clones, roughly 86% seen once. The sequencing used peripheral blood, collected on day 0 of AZD1222 vaccination. These TCRs come from an adult in good health.

The chain is built from TRBV2 and TRBJ1-2; 7 nucleotides line up with TRBD1. Unmatched junction bases numbered 11, after V lost 8 bases and J lost 5 bases. Germline values: CDR1 SNHLY, CDR2 FYNNEI. The CDR3 has 14 amino acids. The CDR3 reads CASGRRARGYGYTF. CDR3 nucleotides: TGTGCCAGCGGCCGGCGGGCCAGGGGGTATGGCTACACCTTC.

The V and J genes are TRBV5-4 and TRBJ1-6; the match to TRBD1 covers 8 bases. The CDR3 covers 15 residues. The V and J ends lost 2 bases and 7 bases, in that order; junction bases with no gene match: 5. Germline loops: CDR1 SGHNT, CDR2 YYREEE (reference sequence). The CDR3 region has the DNA TGTGCCAGCAGCTTACAGGGGGTAGGGAATTCACCCCTCCACTTT. Its protein product is CASSLQGVGNSPLHF.